The clone carrying this T cell receptor beta chain came up once. The data originate from a study of TIL therapy for anti-PD-1-resistant metastatic lung cancer. About the research overall: Tumors carried a median 1.5 non-synonymous mutations per megabase.

The CDR3 loop spans 15 amino acids. Looked up from germline, CDR1 is MNHEY and CDR2 is SMNVEV (reference sequence). V shed 8 bases and J 2 bases; nucleotides not matched to a gene: 10. The libraries were made with immunoSEQ v3. TCRdb keeps only in-frame clones here, not all; method: immunoSEQ multiplex PCR. The data contain tens of thousands of clones, approximately 86% of them seen just once; the ten biggest clones take up 5%. Sample time point: pre-treatment sample, taken before nivolumab and TIL therapy. The V and J genes are TRBV27 and TRBJ2-3; the match to TRBD1 covers 7 bases. Material: blood, obtained at baseline. The sequence came from a person aged 25 to 79 with non-small cell lung cancer. This chain's CDR3 is CASSRPDRPTDTQYF. CDR3 nucleotides: TGTGCCAGCTCCCGGCCGGACAGGCCCACAGATACGCAGTATTTT.